This entry describes one T cell receptor (beta chain). The target antigen is unknown. CDR3 length equals 12 residues. V lost 5 bases and J 5 bases, leaving 7 bases between the germline ends. Germline CDR1 and CDR2: SNHLY and FYNNEI. This sample stems from a study of shared clonotypes between healthy human individuals. Study outcomes and limitations: A few donors had about 5% of their naive CD4 clonotypes in common. Clonotypes shared by all four donors outscored non-shared clonotypes in generation probability.

Libraries were prepared by immunoSEQ multiplex PCR; TCRdb keeps only in-frame clonotypes and omits some of them. The sample lists about 680,000 clones; approximately 73% were seen once. The chain has TRBV2 and TRBJ2-1; no firm D call. Sequencing was carried out using memory CD4+ T cells sorted from blood. Stated subset: CD45RA-negative fraction. This receptor was obtained from a woman younger than 45 in good health. DNA for the CDR3: TGTGCCAGCAGTCGACAAGACAATGAGCAGTTCTTC. This sequence encodes CASSRQDNEQFF.